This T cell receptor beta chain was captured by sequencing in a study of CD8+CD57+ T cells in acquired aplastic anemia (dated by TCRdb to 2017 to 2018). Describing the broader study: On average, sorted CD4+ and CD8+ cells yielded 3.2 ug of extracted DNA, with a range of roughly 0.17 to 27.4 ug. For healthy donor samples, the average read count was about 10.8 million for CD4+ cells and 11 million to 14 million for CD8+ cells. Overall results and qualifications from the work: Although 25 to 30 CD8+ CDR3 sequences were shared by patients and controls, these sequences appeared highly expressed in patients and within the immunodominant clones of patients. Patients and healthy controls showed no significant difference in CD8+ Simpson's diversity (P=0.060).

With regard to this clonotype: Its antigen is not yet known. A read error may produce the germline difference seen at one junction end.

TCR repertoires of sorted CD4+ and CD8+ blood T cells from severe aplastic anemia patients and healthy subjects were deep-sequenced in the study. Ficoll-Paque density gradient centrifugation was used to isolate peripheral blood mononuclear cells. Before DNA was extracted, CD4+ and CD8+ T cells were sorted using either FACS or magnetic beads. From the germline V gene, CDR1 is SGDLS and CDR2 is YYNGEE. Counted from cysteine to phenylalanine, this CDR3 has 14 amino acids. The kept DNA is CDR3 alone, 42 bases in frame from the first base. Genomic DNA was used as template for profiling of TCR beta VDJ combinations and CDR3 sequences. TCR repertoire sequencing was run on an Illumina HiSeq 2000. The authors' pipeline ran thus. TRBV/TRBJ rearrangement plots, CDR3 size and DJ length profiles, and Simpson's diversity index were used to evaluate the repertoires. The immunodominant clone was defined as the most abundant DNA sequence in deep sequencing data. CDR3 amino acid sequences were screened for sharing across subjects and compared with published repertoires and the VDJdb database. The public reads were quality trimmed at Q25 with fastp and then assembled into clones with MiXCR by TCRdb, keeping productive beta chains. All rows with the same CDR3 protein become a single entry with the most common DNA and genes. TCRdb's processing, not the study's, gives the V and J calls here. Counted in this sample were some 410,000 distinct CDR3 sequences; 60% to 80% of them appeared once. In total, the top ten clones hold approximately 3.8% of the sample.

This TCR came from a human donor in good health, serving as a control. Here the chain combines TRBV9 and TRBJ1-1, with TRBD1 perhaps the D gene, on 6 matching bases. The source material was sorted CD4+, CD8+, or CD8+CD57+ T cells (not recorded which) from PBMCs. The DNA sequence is TGTGCCAGCAGCGGGGGTCAGGGGCGGGGGGCCCTCATCTTT. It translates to CASSGGQGRGALIF.